This entry features one T cell receptor (beta chain) sequence. As yet, its antigen is unknown. Amplification used 60 Vbeta primers and 13 Jbeta primers. Authors' data handling: Unique TCR beta chains numbered about 72 million in a later analysis, with around 10 million shared. Clones were sequenced by immunoSEQ multiplex PCR, and TCRdb holds only the in-frame ones, with some missing. V and J calls and clone size are given by that table; D and trimming were obtained from the DNA. The top ten clones hold 5.4% of a sample with about 240,000 clones, 82% of them seen once. V lost 0 bases to trimming and J lost 8 bases, with 9 bases between them. CDR3 size: 13 residues. Germline V lookup: CDR1 SGHNT, CDR2 YYREEE (reference sequence). This sample is part of a study of cytomegalovirus exposure and HLA in healthy donors. Findings of the study overall: TCR beta chains numbering approximately 150 were designated cytomegalovirus-associated.

The sequence was obtained from a woman aged 40-49 years in good health and CMV-seropositive. Sequences were obtained from PBMCs. The V and J genes are TRBV5-4 and TRBJ2-1; D is possibly TRBD1 (5 bases). The CDR3 DNA reads TGTGCCAGCAGCTTGGAATCCAGGGATGAGCAGTTCTTC. It is translated as CASSLESRDEQFF.